This TCR beta chain appears in the sequencing data of a study of OX40 agonist ivuxolimab in advanced cancers. For the wider study: Ivuxolimab, which targeted the costimulatory receptor OX40 (CD134), was an agonistic, fully human IgG2 monoclonal antibody. Patients were allowed to have had prior anti-PD-1, anti-PD-L1 or anti-CTLA-4 therapy, and 30% to 40% of the dose-escalation patients had been treated with checkpoint inhibitors. The paper covers the monotherapy dose-escalation part of the phase I ivuxolimab trial, which included N ≈ 50 patients. Among the 52 dose-escalation patients, approximately 20 had hepatocellular carcinoma, around 15 melanoma, 9 renal cell carcinoma and 9 head and neck cancer. Intravenous ivuxolimab was administered to patients every 2 weeks at six dose levels: 0.01, 0.1, 0.3, 1.5, 3 and 10 mg/kg. In the dose-escalation cohort, approximately 80% of patients were male, and the mean age was 60 years with a range of roughly 20 to 79. Peripheral TCRbeta sequencing was intended to test whether TCR sequence diversity was altered and clonal T-cell expansion was caused by ivuxolimab. Partial responses were achieved by three dose-escalation patients, of whom one had hepatocellular carcinoma and two had cutaneous melanoma. The investigation overall reported the following: In the 0.1-3.0 mg/kg groups, partial responders were among the patients with the lowest normalized peripheral clonal expansion, particularly in CD8+ T cells. On average, CD8+ T cells showed more expanded clones than CD4+ T cells after ivuxolimab. At doses of 0.1 to 3.0 mg/kg, clonal expansion of both CD4+ and CD8+ blood T cells was observed from baseline to week 6. The antigen specificity of the clonally expanded peripheral T cells was not determined. Low levels of normalized T-cell clonal expansion were also seen in some patients who did not respond.

Patients with autoimmune disease history or receiving systemic immunosuppression were excluded from the trial. In every dose cohort, peripheral blood was drawn for TCR sequencing at baseline, cycle 4 day 1, and cycle 7 day 1. The samples were taken from a phase I, first-in-human, multicenter, open-label dose-escalation trial of ivuxolimab. The trial enrolled adults with locally advanced or metastatic head and neck squamous cell, hepatocellular, melanoma or renal cell carcinoma. Before TCR sequencing, CD4+ T cells and CD8+ T cells from peripheral blood were sorted into separate populations. About this clone: The clone's antigen remains unknown. No much larger clone is present one base from it, and per-base qualities are unavailable.

For sequencing of the TCRbeta CDR3 region, genomic DNA was extracted from the sorted cells. The immunoSEQ Assay was used to sequence the TCRbeta CDR3 regions. This is the immuneACCESS table as TCRdb keeps it, with only in-frame sequences that have V and J called. A part of the clones is gone; compared with another copy, unresolved V genes explain less than half, and the rest is unexplained. Counted in this sample were roughly 100,000 clones; about nine tenths of them appeared once. About 0.33% of the sample rests with the top ten. Germline trimming: 3 bases from V, 6 bases from J; junction bases outside gene matches: 15. CDR1 and CDR2 (SGHRS, YFSETQ) derive from the germline V gene. The CDR3 holds 19 amino acids from the cysteine to the phenylalanine. The sequence is cut down to CDR3 DNA, 57 bases in frame from base 1.

Material: CD4+ or CD8+ T cells sorted from blood, obtained in a trial of the OX40 agonist ivuxolimab. The receptor was derived from an adult with an advanced solid tumor such as melanoma, head and neck, liver or kidney cancer. The rearranged chain carries TRBV5-1 and TRBJ2-7; TRBD2 fits 16 bases in the junction. The nucleotide sequence reads as follows: TGCGCCAGCAGCTCCTCCGGGACTAGCGGGGGGGGGACAAGTCTCGAGCAGTACTTC. It encodes CASSSSGTSGGGTSLEQYF.